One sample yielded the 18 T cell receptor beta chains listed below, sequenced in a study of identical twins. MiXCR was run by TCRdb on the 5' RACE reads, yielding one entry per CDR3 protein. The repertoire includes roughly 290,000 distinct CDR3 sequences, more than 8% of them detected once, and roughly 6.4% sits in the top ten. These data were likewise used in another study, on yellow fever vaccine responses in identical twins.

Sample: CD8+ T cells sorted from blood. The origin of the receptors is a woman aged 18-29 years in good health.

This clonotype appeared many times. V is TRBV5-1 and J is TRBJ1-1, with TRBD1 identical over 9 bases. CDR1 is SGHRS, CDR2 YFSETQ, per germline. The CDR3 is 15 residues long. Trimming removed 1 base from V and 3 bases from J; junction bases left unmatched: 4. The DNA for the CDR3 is TGCGCCAGCAGCTTGACAGGGGGCTGGGACACTGAAGCTTTCTTT. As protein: CASSLTGGWDTEAFF.

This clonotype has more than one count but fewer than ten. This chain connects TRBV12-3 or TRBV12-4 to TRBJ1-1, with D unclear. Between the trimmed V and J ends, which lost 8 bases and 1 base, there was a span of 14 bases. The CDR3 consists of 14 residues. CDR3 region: CASDLGWPNTEAFF. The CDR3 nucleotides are TGTGCCAGCGACCTGGGATGGCCGAACACTGAAGCTTTCTTT.

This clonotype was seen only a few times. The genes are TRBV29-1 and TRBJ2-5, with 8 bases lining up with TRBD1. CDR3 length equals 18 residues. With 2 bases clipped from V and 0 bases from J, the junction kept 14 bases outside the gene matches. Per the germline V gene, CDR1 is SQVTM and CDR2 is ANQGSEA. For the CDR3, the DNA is TGCAGCGTTGAATTCGGCCAGGGGGCGACCAAGTACCAAGAGACCCAGTACTTC. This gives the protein CSVEFGQGATKYQETQYF.

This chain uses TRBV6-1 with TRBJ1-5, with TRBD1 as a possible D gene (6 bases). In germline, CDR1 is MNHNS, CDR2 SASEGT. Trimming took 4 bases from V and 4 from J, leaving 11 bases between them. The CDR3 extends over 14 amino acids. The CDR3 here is CASSGWQGNQPQHF. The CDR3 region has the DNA TGTGCCAGCAGTGGGTGGCAGGGGAATCAGCCCCAGCATTTT.

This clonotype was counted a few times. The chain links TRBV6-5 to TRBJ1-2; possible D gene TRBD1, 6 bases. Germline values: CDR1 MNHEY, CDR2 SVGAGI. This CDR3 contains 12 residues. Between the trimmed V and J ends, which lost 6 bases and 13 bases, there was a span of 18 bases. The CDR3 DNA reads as TGTGCCAGCAGCCCGGGCGGGGAGGACAGCACCTTC. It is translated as CASSPGGEDSTF.

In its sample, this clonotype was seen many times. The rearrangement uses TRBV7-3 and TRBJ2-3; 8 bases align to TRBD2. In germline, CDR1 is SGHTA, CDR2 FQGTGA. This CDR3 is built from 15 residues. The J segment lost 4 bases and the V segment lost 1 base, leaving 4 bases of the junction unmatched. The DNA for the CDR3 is TGTGCCAGCAGCTTAATAACTAGCGGCCCAGATACGCAGTATTTT. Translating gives CASSLITSGPDTQYF.

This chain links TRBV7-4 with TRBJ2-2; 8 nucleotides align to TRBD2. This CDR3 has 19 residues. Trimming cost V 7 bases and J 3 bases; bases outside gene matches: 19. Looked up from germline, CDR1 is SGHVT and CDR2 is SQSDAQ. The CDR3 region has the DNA TGTGCCAGCACCCAAGGAGCCCTTGTTGGCGGGGGGCACACCGGGGAGCTGTTTTTT. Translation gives CASTQGALVGGGHTGELFF.

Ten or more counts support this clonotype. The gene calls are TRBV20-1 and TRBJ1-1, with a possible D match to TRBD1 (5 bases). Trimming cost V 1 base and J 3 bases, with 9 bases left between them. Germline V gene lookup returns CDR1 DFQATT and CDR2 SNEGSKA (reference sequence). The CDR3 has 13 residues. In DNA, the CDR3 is TGCAGTGCTAGAGCCCGAGGGGACACTGAAGCTTTCTTT. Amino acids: CSARARGDTEAFF.

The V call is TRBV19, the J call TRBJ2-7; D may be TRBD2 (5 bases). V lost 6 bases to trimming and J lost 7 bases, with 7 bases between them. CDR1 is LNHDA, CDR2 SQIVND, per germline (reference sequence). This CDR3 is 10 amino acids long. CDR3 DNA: TGTGCCAGTAGCTCGGGGGAGCAGTACTTC. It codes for CASSSGEQYF.

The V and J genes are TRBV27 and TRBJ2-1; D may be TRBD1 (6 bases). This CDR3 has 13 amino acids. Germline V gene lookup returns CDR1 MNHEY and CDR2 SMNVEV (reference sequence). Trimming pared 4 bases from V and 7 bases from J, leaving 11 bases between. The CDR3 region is CASSSQGWNEQFF. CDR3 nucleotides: TGTGCCAGCAGTTCGCAGGGGTGGAATGAGCAGTTCTTC.

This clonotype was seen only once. Here the CDR3 DNA reads TGTGCCAGCAGTTCTCTCGGGCCGATATCCTACGAGCAGTACTTC. Its translation: CASSSLGPISYEQYF. The chain employs TRBV27 and TRBJ2-7; D gene ambiguous. The CDR3 is 15 amino acids. CDR1 MNHEY and CDR2 SMNVEV come from the germline V gene (reference sequence). V was cut by 4 bases and J by 1 base, with 14 bases left in between.

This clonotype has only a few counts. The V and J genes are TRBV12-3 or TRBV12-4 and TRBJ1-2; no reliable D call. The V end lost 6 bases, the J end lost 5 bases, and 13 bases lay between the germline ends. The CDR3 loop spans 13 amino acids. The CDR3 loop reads CASSPTSGYGYTF. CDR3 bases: TGTGCCAGCAGCCCTACTTCGGGGTATGGCTACACCTTC.

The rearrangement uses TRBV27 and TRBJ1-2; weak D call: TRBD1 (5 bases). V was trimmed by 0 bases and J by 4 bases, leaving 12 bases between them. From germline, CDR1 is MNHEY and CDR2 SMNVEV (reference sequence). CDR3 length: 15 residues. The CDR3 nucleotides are TGTGCCAGCAGTTTATCAGGGGTTTTGGGCTATGGCTACACCTTC. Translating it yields CASSLSGVLGYGYTF.

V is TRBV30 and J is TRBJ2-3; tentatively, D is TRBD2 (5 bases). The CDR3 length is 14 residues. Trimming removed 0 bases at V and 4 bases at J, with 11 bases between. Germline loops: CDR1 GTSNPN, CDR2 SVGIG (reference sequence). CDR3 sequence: CAWSVEVTADTQYF. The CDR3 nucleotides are TGTGCCTGGAGTGTGGAGGTTACGGCAGATACGCAGTATTTT.

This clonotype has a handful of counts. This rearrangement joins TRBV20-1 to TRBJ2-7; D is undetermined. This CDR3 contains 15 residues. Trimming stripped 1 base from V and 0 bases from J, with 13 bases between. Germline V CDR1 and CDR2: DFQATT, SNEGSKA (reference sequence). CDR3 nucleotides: TGCAGTGCTAGAGGATACAGAGAGAGCTCCTACGAGCAGTACTTC. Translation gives CSARGYRESSYEQYF.

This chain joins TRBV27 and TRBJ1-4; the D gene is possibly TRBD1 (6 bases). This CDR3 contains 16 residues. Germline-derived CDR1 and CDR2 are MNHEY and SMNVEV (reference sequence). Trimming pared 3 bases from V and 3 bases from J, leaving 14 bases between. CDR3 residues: CASSFYGGAPNEKLFF. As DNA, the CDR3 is TGTGCCAGCAGTTTTTACGGGGGGGCTCCTAATGAAAAACTGTTTTTT.

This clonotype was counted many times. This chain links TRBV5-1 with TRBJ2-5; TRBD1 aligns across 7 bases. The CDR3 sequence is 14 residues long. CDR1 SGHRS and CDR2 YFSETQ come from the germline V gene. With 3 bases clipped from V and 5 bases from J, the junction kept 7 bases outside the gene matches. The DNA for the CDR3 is TGCGCCAGCAGCTCCTCGACAGGGATGGAGACCCAGTACTTC. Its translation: CASSSSTGMETQYF.

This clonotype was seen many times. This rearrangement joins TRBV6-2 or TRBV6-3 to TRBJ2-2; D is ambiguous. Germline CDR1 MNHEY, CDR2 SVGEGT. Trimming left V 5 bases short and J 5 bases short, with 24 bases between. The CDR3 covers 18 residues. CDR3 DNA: TGTGCCAGCAGTACACTCCATACAACTAACCTGAGGACCGGGGAGCTGTTTTTT. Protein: CASSTLHTTNLRTGELFF.